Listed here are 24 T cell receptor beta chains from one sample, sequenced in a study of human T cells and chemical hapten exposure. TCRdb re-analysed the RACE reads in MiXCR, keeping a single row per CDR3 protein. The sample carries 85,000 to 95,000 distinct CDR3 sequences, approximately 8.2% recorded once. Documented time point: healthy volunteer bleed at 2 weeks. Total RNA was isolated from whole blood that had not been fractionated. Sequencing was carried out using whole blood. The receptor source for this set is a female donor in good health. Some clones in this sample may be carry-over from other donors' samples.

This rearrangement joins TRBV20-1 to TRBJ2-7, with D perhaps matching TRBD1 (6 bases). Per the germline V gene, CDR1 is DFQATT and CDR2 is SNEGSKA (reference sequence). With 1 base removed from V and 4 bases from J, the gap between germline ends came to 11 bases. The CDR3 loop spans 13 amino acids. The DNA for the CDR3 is TGCAGTGCTAGAGCCACAGGGAGATACGAGCAGTACTTC. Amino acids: CSARATGRYEQYF.

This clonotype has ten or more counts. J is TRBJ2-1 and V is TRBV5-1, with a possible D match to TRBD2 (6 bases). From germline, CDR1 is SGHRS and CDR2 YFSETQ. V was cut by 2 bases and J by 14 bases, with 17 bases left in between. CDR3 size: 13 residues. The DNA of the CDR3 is TGCGCCAGCAGCTTCCGATGGAGGGCAACTAAGTTCTTC. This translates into CASSFRWRATKFF.

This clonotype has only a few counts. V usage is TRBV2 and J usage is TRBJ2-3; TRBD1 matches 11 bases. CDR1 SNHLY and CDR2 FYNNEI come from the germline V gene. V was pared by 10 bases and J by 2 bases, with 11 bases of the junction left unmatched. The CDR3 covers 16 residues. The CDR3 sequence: CANSGLDRGLTDTQYF. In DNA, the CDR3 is TGTGCCAACTCTGGGTTGGACAGGGGGCTCACAGATACGCAGTATTTT.

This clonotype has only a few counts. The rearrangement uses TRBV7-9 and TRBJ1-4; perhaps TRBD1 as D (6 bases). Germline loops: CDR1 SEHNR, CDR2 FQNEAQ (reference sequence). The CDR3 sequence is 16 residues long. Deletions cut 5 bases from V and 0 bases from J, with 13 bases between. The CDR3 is CASSRSRTATNEKLFF. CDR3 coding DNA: TGTGCCAGCAGCCGAAGCCGGACAGCAACTAATGAAAAACTGTTTTTT.

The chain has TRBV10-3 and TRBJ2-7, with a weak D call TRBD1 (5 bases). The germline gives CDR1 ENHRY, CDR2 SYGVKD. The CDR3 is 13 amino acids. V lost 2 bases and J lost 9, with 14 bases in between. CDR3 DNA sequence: TGTGCCATCAGTGAGGTTCAGGGTTGGTCGCAGTACTTC. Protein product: CAISEVQGWSQYF.

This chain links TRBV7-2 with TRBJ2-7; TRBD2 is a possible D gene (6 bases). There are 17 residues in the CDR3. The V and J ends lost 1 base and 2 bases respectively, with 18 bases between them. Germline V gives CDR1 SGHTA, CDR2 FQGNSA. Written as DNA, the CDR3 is TGTGCCAGCAGCTTAGGTTGGTCTAGCGAGATCCCCTACGAGCAGTACTTC. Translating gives CASSLGWSSEIPYEQYF.

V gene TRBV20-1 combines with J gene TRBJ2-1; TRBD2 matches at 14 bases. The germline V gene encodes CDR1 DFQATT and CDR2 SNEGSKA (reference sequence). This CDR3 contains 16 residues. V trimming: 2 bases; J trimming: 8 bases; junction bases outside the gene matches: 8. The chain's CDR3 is CSARTPGTSGSDEQFF. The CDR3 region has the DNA TGCAGTGCTAGAACCCCCGGGACTAGCGGGAGCGATGAGCAGTTCTTC.

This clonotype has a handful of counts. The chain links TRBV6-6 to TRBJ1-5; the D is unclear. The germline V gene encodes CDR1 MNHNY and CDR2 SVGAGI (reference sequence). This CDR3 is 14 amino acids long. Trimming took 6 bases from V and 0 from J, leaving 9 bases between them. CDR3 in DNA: TGTGCCAGCAGACACTATGATAGCAATCAGCCCCAGCATTTT. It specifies CASRHYDSNQPQHF.

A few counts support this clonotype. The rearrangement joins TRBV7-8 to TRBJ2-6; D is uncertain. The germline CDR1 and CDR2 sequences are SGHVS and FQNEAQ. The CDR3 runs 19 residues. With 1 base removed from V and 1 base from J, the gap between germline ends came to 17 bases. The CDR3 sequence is CASSLDGGLWVSGANVLTF. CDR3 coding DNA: TGTGCCAGCAGCTTAGACGGCGGATTGTGGGTTTCTGGGGCCAACGTCCTGACTTTC.

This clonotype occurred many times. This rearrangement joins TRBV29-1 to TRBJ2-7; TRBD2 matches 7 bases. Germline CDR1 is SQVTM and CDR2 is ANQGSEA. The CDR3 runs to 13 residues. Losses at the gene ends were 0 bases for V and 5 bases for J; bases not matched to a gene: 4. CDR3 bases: TGCAGCGTTGAAGAGGGAGGGGTCCACGAGCAGTACTTC. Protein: CSVEEGGVHEQYF.

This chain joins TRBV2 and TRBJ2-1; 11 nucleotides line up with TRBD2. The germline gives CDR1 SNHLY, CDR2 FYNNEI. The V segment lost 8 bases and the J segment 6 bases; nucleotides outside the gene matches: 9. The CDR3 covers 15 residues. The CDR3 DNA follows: TGTGCCAGCCCCGCGGCTAGCGGGAGGATCAATGAGCAGTTCTTC. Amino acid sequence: CASPAASGRINEQFF.

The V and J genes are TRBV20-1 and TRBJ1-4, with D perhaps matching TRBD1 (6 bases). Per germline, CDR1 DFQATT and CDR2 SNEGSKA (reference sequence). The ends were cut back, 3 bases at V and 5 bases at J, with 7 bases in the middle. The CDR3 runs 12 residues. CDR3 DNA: TGCAGTGCTAGGGGGGGCAATGAAAAACTGTTTTTT. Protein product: CSARGGNEKLFF.

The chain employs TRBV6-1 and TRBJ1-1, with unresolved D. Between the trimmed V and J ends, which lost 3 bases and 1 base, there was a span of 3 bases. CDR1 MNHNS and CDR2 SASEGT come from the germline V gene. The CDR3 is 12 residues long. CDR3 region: CASSEENTEAFF. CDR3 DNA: TGTGCCAGCAGTGAGGAGAACACTGAAGCTTTCTTT.

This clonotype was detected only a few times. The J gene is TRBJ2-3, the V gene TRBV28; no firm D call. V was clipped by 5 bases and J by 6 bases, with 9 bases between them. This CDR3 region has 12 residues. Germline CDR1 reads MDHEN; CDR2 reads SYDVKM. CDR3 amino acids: CASSRWADTQYF. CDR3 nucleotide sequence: TGTGCCAGCAGTCGCTGGGCCGATACGCAGTATTTT.

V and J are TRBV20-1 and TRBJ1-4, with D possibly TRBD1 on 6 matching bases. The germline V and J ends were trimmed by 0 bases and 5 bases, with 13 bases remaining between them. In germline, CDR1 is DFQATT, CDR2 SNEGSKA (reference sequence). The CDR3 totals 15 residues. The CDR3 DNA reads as TGCAGTGCTAGAGAGGGTGGGGACATGAATGAAAAACTGTTTTTT. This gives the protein CSAREGGDMNEKLFF.

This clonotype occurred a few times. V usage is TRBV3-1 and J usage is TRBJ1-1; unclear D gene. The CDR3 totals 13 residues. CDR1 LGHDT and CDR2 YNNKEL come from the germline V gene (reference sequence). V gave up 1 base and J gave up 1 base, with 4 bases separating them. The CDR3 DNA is TGTGCCAGCAGCCAAGCTCAGAACACTGAAGCTTTCTTT. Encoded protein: CASSQAQNTEAFF.

The CDR3 nucleotides read TGTGCCAGCAGTTTCGAGCTGGCTTACGAGCAGTACTTC. This translates into CASSFELAYEQYF. The rearrangement links TRBV28 to TRBJ2-7; D is ambiguous. Trimming removed 3 bases at V and 4 bases at J, with 10 bases between. From germline, CDR1 is MDHEN and CDR2 SYDVKM. This CDR3 has 13 residues.

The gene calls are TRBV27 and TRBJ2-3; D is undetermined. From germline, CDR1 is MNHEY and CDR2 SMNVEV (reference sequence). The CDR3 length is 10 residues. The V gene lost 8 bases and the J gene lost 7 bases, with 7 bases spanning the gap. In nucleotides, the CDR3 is TGTGCCAGCGGAAGGAATACGCAGTATTTT. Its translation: CASGRNTQYF.

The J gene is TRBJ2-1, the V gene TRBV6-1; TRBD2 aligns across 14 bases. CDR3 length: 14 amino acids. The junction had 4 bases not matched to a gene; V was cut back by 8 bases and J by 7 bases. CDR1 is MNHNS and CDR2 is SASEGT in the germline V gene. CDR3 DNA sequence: TGTGCCAGCCTCGGGACTAGCGGGAGTAATGAGCAGTTCTTC. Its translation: CASLGTSGSNEQFF.

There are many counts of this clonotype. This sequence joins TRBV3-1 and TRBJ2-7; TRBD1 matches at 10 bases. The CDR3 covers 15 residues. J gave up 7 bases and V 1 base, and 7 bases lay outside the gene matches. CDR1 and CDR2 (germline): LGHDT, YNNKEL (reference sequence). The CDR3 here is CASSQVGTGAGEQYF. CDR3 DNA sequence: TGTGCCAGCAGCCAAGTTGGGACAGGGGCGGGAGAGCAGTACTTC.

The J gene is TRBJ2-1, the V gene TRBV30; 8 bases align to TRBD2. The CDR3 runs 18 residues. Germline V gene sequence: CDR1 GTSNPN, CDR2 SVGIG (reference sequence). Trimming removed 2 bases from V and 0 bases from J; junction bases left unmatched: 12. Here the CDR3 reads CAWSPPLAGASSYNEQFF. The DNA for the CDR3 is TGTGCCTGGAGTCCGCCCCTAGCGGGTGCAAGCTCCTACAATGAGCAGTTCTTC.

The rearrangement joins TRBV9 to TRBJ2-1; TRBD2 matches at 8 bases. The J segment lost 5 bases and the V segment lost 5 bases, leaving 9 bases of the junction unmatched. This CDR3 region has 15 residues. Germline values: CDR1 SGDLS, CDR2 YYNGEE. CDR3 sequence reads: CASSAGGSGDNEQFF. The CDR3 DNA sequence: TGTGCCAGCAGTGCGGGAGGAAGTGGAGACAATGAGCAGTTCTTC.

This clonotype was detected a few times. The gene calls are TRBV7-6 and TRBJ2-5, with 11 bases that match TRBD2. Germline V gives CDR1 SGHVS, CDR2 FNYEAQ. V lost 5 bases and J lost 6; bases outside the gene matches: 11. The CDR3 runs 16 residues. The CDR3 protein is CASSPSTSGNRKTQYF. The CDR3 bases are TGTGCCAGCAGCCCTTCGACTAGCGGGAATCGGAAGACCCAGTACTTC.

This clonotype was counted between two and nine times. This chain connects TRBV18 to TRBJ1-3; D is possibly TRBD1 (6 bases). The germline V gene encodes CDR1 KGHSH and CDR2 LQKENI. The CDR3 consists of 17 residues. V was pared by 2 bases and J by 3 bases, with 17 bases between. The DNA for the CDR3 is TGTGCCAGCTCACCAGCCGCCCTTACAGGGAGTGGAAACACCATATATTTT. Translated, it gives CASSPAALTGSGNTIYF.